What follows are 2 T cell receptor beta chains derived from one specimen sequenced in a study of T cells in Graves' hyperthyroidism and ophthalmopathy. The TCR beta CDR3 regions underwent amplification using RNA transcripts as the source. With the HTBI primer set, the TCR CDR3 went through a first round of RT-PCR. Using its own MiXCR run on the multiplex PCR reads, TCRdb lists one record per CDR3 protein. The sample lists under 450,000 distinct CDR3 sequences, about a sixth occurring once. Sequenced: blood. The receptor set was obtained from a woman under 40 with Graves' hyperthyroidism that later progressed to Graves' ophthalmopathy.

This clonotype was seen at least ten times. The rearrangement uses TRBV10-3 and TRBJ1-5; 9 bases line up with TRBD1. Unmatched junction bases numbered 6, after V lost 3 bases and J lost 6 bases. Germline V gene lookup returns CDR1 ENHRY and CDR2 SYGVKD. This CDR3 comprises 15 residues. The CDR3 loop is CAISDYGTGRQPQHF. CDR3 DNA sequence: TGTGCCATCAGTGACTACGGGACAGGGCGTCAGCCCCAGCATTTT.

Turning to this clonotype: The germline gene is not matched at one end of the junction; a read error may be the cause. The rearrangement joins TRBV7-8 to TRBJ1-5, with D possibly being TRBD1 (6 bases). CDR3 length: 16 residues. Germline CDR1 reads SGHVS; CDR2 reads FQNEAQ. CDR3 DNA: TGTGCCAGCAGCTTAGAGGGGGTCGTTAGCAGTCAGCCCCAGCATTTT. It codes for CASSLEGVVSSQPQHF.